Detailed here is one T cell receptor (beta chain). Its cognate antigen has yet to be identified. Per-nucleotide qualities are absent, and no much larger clonotype sits a single base away. The source of the sample is a study of cytomegalovirus exposure and HLA in healthy donors (dated by TCRdb to 2016 to 2017). Regarding the complete study: In an earlier analysis of 587 of the donors, 276 Gb of sequence data and some 100 million unique TCR beta sequences from approximately 180 million T cells were reported. An early release covering roughly 640 HLA-typed donors comprised approximately 290 gigabases of sequencing data and around 80 million unique TCR sequences. Among the roughly 390 genotyped donors, under 90% belonged to the genetic ancestry cluster associated with self-reported Caucasian donors. The study aimed to test whether cataloging public T cell receptors could reveal signatures of past pathogen exposure. The study used immunosequencing to profile the T cell repertoires of approximately 690 subjects and linked those repertoires to cytomegalovirus serostatus. A separate validation cohort of 90 to 150 different subjects was used in addition to the approximately 700-subject first cohort. The study combined high-throughput TCR immunosequencing, statistical association of individual TCRs with disease status, and machine learning to predict cytomegalovirus infection status. To study patterns of TCR occurrence, a later analysis re-analyzed previously published TCR beta repertoires from around 660 donors and added high-resolution HLA genotyping. Rather than using new phenotypic data, the later analysis identified candidate immune exposures from TCR beta sequences and from how often those sequences occurred across donors. In an earlier analysis of 587 of the donors, high-throughput TCR beta sequencing was used to judge whether each TCR beta V gene segment behaved as functional or pseudogenic. Donor age, sex, ethnicity and CMV serostatus were compiled alongside the repertoire data. A later genetic analysis used genome-wide SNP genotypes for about 65% of the roughly 700 donors, treating that subset as a discovery cohort. All discovery cohort repertoires had been generated on a single sequencing platform. Class I and class II HLA loci were covered by the typing at four-digit resolution. The number of typed donors differed by locus: roughly 629-640 for A, B, C, DRB1 and DQB1; approximately 540 for DQA1; over 600 for DPA1; and 400 to 480 for DPB1. About 5 DR-DQ haplotypes were handled as single units for association and clustering, since linkage in the cohort was strong. Among about 360 genotyped donors of the cohort, an average of approximately 240,000 unique TCR beta nucleotide sequences were sequenced per donor, 15% to 20% of them non-productive.

The cohort was made up of 666 healthy bone marrow donors. All cohort members were sampled while nominally healthy, although unrecorded immune exposures were likely present. The donor tested CMV seronegative, placing the donor among the 352 seronegative members of the cohort. Each donor provided a peripheral blood sample, and peripheral blood mononuclear cells were used for TCR beta sequencing. The Qiagen DNeasy Blood Extraction Kit was used to extract genomic DNA from the blood cell samples. Study-wide findings and limitations: A later analysis found that most CMV-associated TCR beta chains appeared HLA-restricted, with HLA associations seemingly driven largely by CMV exposure. When HLA alleles, especially DR and DQ, strongly co-occurred, attributing TCR associations to individual alleles was difficult. Presence/absence analyses assumed roughly uniform sequencing depth across donors, an assumption that may not hold. A total of 150 or so TCR beta chains were listed by the study as associated with cytomegalovirus. A later genetic analysis reported fewer N-insertions in productive TCRs among donors in an Asian-associated ancestry cluster than the roughly 670-donor mean. Several of the top co-occurrence clusters appeared to be linked to parvovirus B19, influenza, CMV and Epstein-Barr virus, according to a later analysis. According to a later analysis, TCR association rates differed among HLA loci, with DRB1 alleles showing the most associated TCRs and HLA-C alleles showing the fewest. An earlier analysis of some 590 of the donors showed that most TCR beta V segments appeared in productive rearrangements either about 87% or about 30% of the time, which broadly matched IMGT annotations. A further reported finding was that TCR beta sequences accurately predicted the HLA-A and HLA-B alleles for most subjects in the first cohort. At a false discovery rate of 0.05, a later analysis linked about 16,000 TCR beta sequences to specific HLA alleles. A group of highly shared sequence variants was considered likely to be a technical artifact of the sequencing pipeline. The classifier was reported to diagnose cytomegalovirus status with high specificity and sensitivity in both the original cohort and the validation cohort. About 15 rarely observed V segments, including chromosome 9 orphons, were excluded from the earlier analysis of about 600 of the donors because counts were too low. The cohort was sequenced for TCR beta chains only, and without alpha or paired-chain data the features that could be detected were limited. According to the authors, the approach could potentially be generalized to other disease states and immunological phenotypes. In a later analysis, HLA-associated TCR beta chains showed more clonal expansion and lower generation probabilities than non-associated chains that were equally common. Most TCR sequences were observed very rarely across donors, whereas some public TCRs were present in many individuals. Three of the identified cytomegalovirus-associated TCR beta chains were confirmed in vitro to be specific for cytomegalovirus antigens. Linkage disequilibrium might explain the correlated functional status among segregating V segments, but an unknown experimental factor could not be ruled out. An association between a missense DCLRE1C variant and V-gene and J-gene trimming of TCR beta chains was found in a later genetic analysis and replicated in an independent cohort. For the cohort, immune exposure information was limited to CMV serostatus. HLA typing was unavailable for some donors at each locus, so association tests used only the typed subset.

Preparation of the library involved the immunoSEQ multiplex PCR assay. The multiplex PCR relied on a mix of 60 forward primers for TCR Vbeta segments and 13 reverse primers for TCR Jbeta segments. A multiplex PCR assay on genomic DNA amplified the CDR3 region of rearranged TCR beta genes. On the Illumina HiSeq System, the amplified TCR beta libraries were sequenced as 87-base-pair reads. On the authors' methods: Across the 670 or so repertoires, a later analysis counted around 80 million unique TCR beta chains, roughly 11 million of which were shared by at least two donors. To remove PCR and sequencing errors, raw reads were error-corrected and collapsed into unique sequences using a nearest-neighbor algorithm that merged closely related sequences. CDR3 sequences were aligned to IMGT reference sequences to assign V, D and J gene segments. For a sequence to be retained, a match of at least six nucleotides to both a V gene segment and a J gene segment was required. A rearrangement counted as productive if the CDR3 had no stop codons and remained in frame with V and J, and every other rearrangement counted as non-productive. Following IMGT convention, CDR3 was defined as the stretch from the second conserved V-encoded cysteine to the conserved J-encoded phenylalanine. The earlier analysis of a few hundred of the donors excluded sequences that lacked an unambiguous match to a single V gene segment. In an earlier analysis of 450 to 700 of the donors, V segments were called functional above 56.7% productive rearrangements and were called segregating when the between-donor standard deviation exceeded 5%. A statistical classification framework was built for diagnosing cytomegalovirus status from the catalog of TCR beta chain sequences. A later analysis assigned V and J genes by comparing TCR nucleotide sequences with IMGT/GENE-DB human TR gene sequences. The TCRdist pipeline was used in a later analysis to assign CDR3 sequences and most-parsimonious VDJ recombination scenarios. In a later analysis, each TCR beta chain was defined by its CDR3 amino acid sequence together with its V-gene family, and reads lacking a unique V-gene family were excluded. A later analysis removed roughly 590 highly shared, low-generation-probability nucleotide sequences to deal with suspected cross-contamination and a sequencing artifact. In a later analysis, a clonal expansion index was calculated for each public chain from normalized within-repertoire ranks of inferred template counts. Generation probabilities in a later analysis came from a VDJ recombination model fitted to out-of-frame rearrangements, and those results were checked against IGoR. In a later analysis, hypergeometric tests were used to score TCR-TCR, TCR-HLA and TCR-CMV co-occurrence, with a repertoire-size bias correction applied to TCR pairs. To estimate false discovery rates, a later analysis permuted the HLA or CMV assignments 20 times. A later analysis grouped co-occurring TCRs with DBSCAN, adding TCRdist sequence similarity when clustering within HLA-allele-positive subsets. Repertoires with fewer than 30,000 or more than 120,000 public chains were left out of co-occurrence clustering, as were about 5 repertoires with anomalous nucleotide sharing. TCRdb provides this immuneACCESS table in a form limited to in-frame rearrangements. Some clones are lacking; in checked studies, under half of them reflect an unresolved V gene, and why the rest are absent is not known. V and J calls and clone size are given by that table; D and trimming were obtained from the DNA. The sample profile shows 150,000 to 200,000 clones; roughly 82% of them were found once. Together, the top ten hold approximately 1.6% of the sample.

Source material: PBMCs. The receptor's source is a woman aged 25 to 39 in good health and CMV-seronegative.

The encoded CDR3 is CASSYGRTRYEQYF. At the DNA level, the sequence is TGTGCCAGCAGTTACGGGAGGACCCGCTACGAGCAGTACTTC. The chain joins TRBV6-5 to TRBJ2-7, and possibly TRBD2, on 6 matching bases. The CDR3 sequence holds 14 residues, the cysteine and phenylalanine included. The sequence is cut down to CDR3 DNA, 42 bases in frame from base 1. At the junction V is shortened by 2 bases and J by 3 bases, with 11 bases in between. Looking up the germline V gene yields CDR1 MNHEY and CDR2 SVGAGI.